Each of the 30 T cell receptor beta chains below was sequenced from the same sample in a study of identical twins (dated by TCRdb to the mid-2010s). The library was generated by 5' RACE. The instrument given in TCRdb is Illumina HiSeq 2000. TCRdb reran the public reads through fastp at Q25 and MiXCR, keeping productive beta chains. For every CDR3 protein sequence, its rows merge into one entry that carries the most common genes and DNA. For this sample the table gives about 250,000 distinct CDR3 sequences, of which over 12% were detected only once. The top ten constitute approximately 8.8% of the sample. The sample consisted of memory (CD45RO+) T cells sorted from blood. In the paper's terms, the cell subset or site label means: CD45RO+ enriched T cells. These TCRs come from a young woman in good health.

Ten or more counts support this clonotype. The gene calls are TRBV5-6 and TRBJ2-3, with 14 bases identical to TRBD2. The CDR3 has 19 residues. J lost 3 bases, V lost 2 bases, and 11 bases had no gene match. CDR1 and CDR2 from the germline V gene are SGHDT and YYEEEE. CDR3 protein: CASSFLTSGGAWRTDTQYF. DNA for the CDR3: TGTGCCAGCAGCTTCTTGACTAGCGGGGGGGCCTGGAGAACAGATACGCAGTATTTT.

The chain joins TRBV5-4 to TRBJ2-1, with TRBD2 matching over 8 bases. This CDR3 has 15 amino acids. V lost 0 bases to trimming and J lost 9 bases; unmatched junction nucleotides: 8. In germline, CDR1 is SGHNT, CDR2 YYREEE (reference sequence). The CDR3 region has the DNA TGTGCCAGCAGCTTGGACGGGACTAGTGCTCGTGAGCAGTTCTTC. Protein: CASSLDGTSAREQFF.

This clonotype was picked up a small number of times. The V and J genes are TRBV20-1 and TRBJ2-7; 7 bases are a match to TRBD1. Unmatched junction bases numbered 10, after V lost 0 bases and J lost 11 bases. The CDR3 contains 13 residues. In germline, CDR1 is DFQATT, CDR2 SNEGSKA (reference sequence). CDR3 nucleotides: TGCAGTGCTAGAGATCGACAGGGAAAAGTAGAGTACTTC. This encodes CSARDRQGKVEYF.

This clonotype showed up many times. The chain joins TRBV11-2 to TRBJ2-1; 10 bases line up with TRBD2. V shed 5 bases, J shed 2 bases, and the junction held 12 bases outside the gene matches. The CDR3 has 18 residues. Germline values: CDR1 SGHAT, CDR2 FQNNGV. CDR3: CASSPRRGAGGPYNEQFF. The CDR3 DNA reads TGTGCCAGCAGCCCAAGAAGGGGAGCGGGAGGGCCCTACAATGAGCAGTTCTTC.

This clonotype was counted between two and nine times. J is TRBJ2-3 and V is TRBV20-1; D tentatively reads TRBD1 or TRBD2 (5 bases each). The CDR3 is made up of 15 amino acids. The germline V gene encodes CDR1 DFQATT and CDR2 SNEGSKA (reference sequence). Trimming pared 6 bases from V and 1 base from J, leaving 17 bases between. CDR3 loop: CSATEARDRTDTQYF. Written as DNA, the CDR3 is TGCAGTGCAACCGAGGCAAGGGACCGCACAGATACGCAGTATTTT.

The chain employs TRBV12-2 and TRBJ2-1; the table's D gene call, TRBD2, was not cross checked with the DNA. TRBV12-2 is reported as a pseudogene. CDR3 length: 18 residues. Here the CDR3 reads CASRLAKSSGVVYNEQFF. In nucleotides, the CDR3 is TGTGCAAGTCGCTTAGCAAAAAGTAGCGGGGTAGTCTACAATGAGCAGTTCTTC.

This clonotype has at least ten counts. V gene TRBV11-2 combines with J gene TRBJ1-5; D not resolved. The V and J ends lost 1 base and 0 bases respectively, with 7 bases between them. The CDR3 contains 15 residues. From germline, CDR1 is SGHAT and CDR2 FQNNGV. Here the CDR3 DNA reads TGTGCCAGCAGCTTAGGTGCAGGTAGCAATCAGCCCCAGCATTTT. Amino acids: CASSLGAGSNQPQHF.

The genes are TRBV11-1 and TRBJ2-1, with 8 bases identical to TRBD2. The length of the CDR3 is 14 residues. V lost 2 bases and J lost 8; bases outside the gene matches: 5. Germline V gene data show CDR1 as SGHAT and CDR2 as FQDESV (reference sequence). This CDR3 reads CASSLNGGADEQFF. CDR3 DNA sequence: TGTGCCAGCAGCTTAAACGGGGGGGCCGATGAGCAGTTCTTC.

This chain connects TRBV20-1 to TRBJ2-7; TRBD2 aligns across 9 bases. The CDR3 loop spans 13 amino acids. The junction had 5 bases not matched to a gene; V was cut back by 7 bases and J by 1 base. CDR1 and CDR2 from the germline V gene are DFQATT and SNEGSKA (reference sequence). This CDR3 is CSGVLAGSYEQYF. DNA for the CDR3: TGCAGTGGAGTGCTAGCGGGATCCTACGAGCAGTACTTC.

The DNA of the CDR3 is TGTGCCAGCAGTTACACCGGGACAAGAATTTACGAGCAGTACTTC. Residues: CASSYTGTRIYEQYF. V and J are TRBV12-3 or TRBV12-4 and TRBJ2-7; possibly TRBD1 for D (6 bases). The CDR3 runs 15 residues. V was pared by 4 bases and J by 4 bases, with 17 bases between.

In this sample, this clonotype turned up a few times. The V and J genes are TRBV6-1 and TRBJ2-3; 8 positions agree with TRBD2. Trimming at V came to 2 bases and at J to 6 bases, leaving 7 bases not matched to a gene. The CDR3 spans 15 residues. CDR1 MNHNS and CDR2 SASEGT come from the germline V gene. CDR3 sequence reads: CASSERPGGADTQYF. In DNA, the CDR3 is TGTGCCAGCAGTGAAAGACCCGGGGGGGCCGATACGCAGTATTTT.

CDR3 bases: TGTGCCAGCAGCTTTGGGGAGATTCAGCCCCAGCATTTT. Translating it yields CASSFGEIQPQHF. The gene calls are TRBV7-6 and TRBJ1-5; D is unresolved. The CDR3 sequence is 13 residues long. Trimming took 3 bases from V and 6 from J, leaving 9 bases between them. The V gene's germline CDR1 is SGHVS and CDR2 FNYEAQ.

This chain uses TRBV6-1 with TRBJ2-5, with D perhaps being TRBD1 or TRBD2 (6 bases each). Trimming removed 8 bases at V and 5 bases at J, with 18 bases between. This CDR3 has 14 residues. CDR1 and CDR2 from the germline V gene are MNHNS and SASEGT. This CDR3 is CASRLGGSGETQYF. The CDR3 bases are TGTGCCAGCCGACTGGGGGGCAGCGGGGAGACCCAGTACTTC.

The chain joins TRBV5-1 to TRBJ2-3; 11 bases agree with TRBD2. Looked up from germline, CDR1 is SGHRS and CDR2 is YFSETQ. The CDR3 is made up of 18 amino acids. V shed 0 bases, J shed 2 bases, and the junction held 8 bases outside the gene matches. CDR3 sequence (DNA): TGCGCCAGCAGCTTGGCCCCTACTAGCGGGGGACCCACAGATACGCAGTATTTT. Its protein is CASSLAPTSGGPTDTQYF. The full variable domain, completed using reference TRBV5-1 and TRBJ2-3, is KAGVTQTPRYLIKTRGQQVTLSCSPISGHRSVSWYQQTPGQGLQFLFEYFSETQRNKGNFPGRFSGRQFSNSRSEMNVSTLELGDSALYLCASSLAPTSGGPTDTQYFGPGTRLTVL.

V usage is TRBV6-5 and J usage is TRBJ2-7, with 7 positions matching TRBD1. The length of the CDR3 is 14 residues. Per the germline V gene, CDR1 is MNHEY and CDR2 is SVGAGI. V shed 0 bases, J shed 4 bases, and the junction held 3 bases outside the gene matches. The CDR3 spells CASSYSDRWYEQYF. CDR3 DNA: TGTGCCAGCAGTTACTCGGACAGGTGGTACGAGCAGTACTTC.

This clonotype has more than one count but fewer than ten. V gene TRBV7-2 combines with J gene TRBJ1-1; D ambiguous. The CDR3 is made up of 13 amino acids. Germline V gene sequence: CDR1 SGHTA, CDR2 FQGNSA. V lost 1 base to trimming and J lost 3 bases, with 6 bases between them. The CDR3 spells CASSLGMDTEAFF. The DNA of the CDR3 is TGTGCCAGCAGCTTAGGGATGGACACTGAAGCTTTCTTT.

The J gene is TRBJ2-5, the V gene TRBV5-6; D call uncertain. The CDR3 covers 13 residues. V dropped 4 bases and J dropped 9 bases, with 16 bases sitting between them. In germline, CDR1 is SGHDT, CDR2 YYEEEE. The chain's CDR3 is CASSEYARPSQYF. CDR3 bases: TGTGCCAGCAGCGAGTATGCAAGGCCTTCCCAGTACTTC.

This clonotype was recorded many times. V and J are TRBV12-3 or TRBV12-4 and TRBJ1-2, with a tentative D call TRBD1 (5 bases). This CDR3 is built from 15 residues. V gave up 3 bases and J gave up 8 bases, with 19 bases separating them. CDR3: CASSFRRQGTKGYTF. CDR3 bases: TGTGCCAGCAGTTTTCGTCGCCAGGGAACGAAGGGCTACACCTTC.

This clonotype was detected a few times. V gene TRBV29-1 combines with J gene TRBJ1-3; tentative D call: TRBD1 (5 bases). The CDR3 has 15 residues. Trimming stripped 4 bases from V and 0 bases from J, with 13 bases between. Germline values: CDR1 SQVTM, CDR2 ANQGSEA. The DNA of the CDR3 is TGCAGCGTTGCAAAAGAGGGGTACTCTGGAAACACCATATATTTT. Translated: CSVAKEGYSGNTIYF.

A word on this clonotype: One junction end disagrees with the germline gene, perhaps due to a read error. The chain employs TRBV4-1 and TRBJ2-7, with unresolved D. The CDR3 totals 15 residues. CDR1 is MGHRA, CDR2 YSYEKL, per germline. CDR3 bases: TGCGCTAGCAGCCAAGAGGCCTGGGCTGGCTACGAGCAGTACTTC. It is translated as CASSQEAWAGYEQYF.

This clonotype was seen more than once but under ten times. One end of the junction varies from germline; a read error may be responsible. This chain uses TRBV28 with TRBJ1-5; perhaps TRBD1 as D (5 bases). Germline values: CDR1 MDHEN, CDR2 SYDVKM. The CDR3 spans 13 residues. The CDR3 DNA is TGTGTCAGCAGTGACACCAGGGTACAGCCCCAGCATTTT. Translating gives CVSSDTRVQPQHF.

V usage is TRBV7-9 and J usage is TRBJ1-5; 7 nucleotides agree with TRBD1. The V and J ends lost 5 bases and 4 bases, in that order; junction bases with no gene match: 8. CDR3 length: 15 residues. From germline, CDR1 is SEHNR and CDR2 FQNEAQ (reference sequence). CDR3 residues: CASSPGTTGNQPQHF. DNA for the CDR3: TGTGCCAGCAGCCCTGGGACGACAGGGAATCAGCCCCAGCATTTT.

This clonotype was picked up many times. V usage is TRBV12-3 or TRBV12-4 and J usage is TRBJ1-1; D is ambiguous. The V gene lost 1 base and the J gene lost 10 bases, with 10 bases spanning the gap. There are 12 residues in the CDR3. The CDR3 loop reads CASSLGWEGAFF. CDR3 nucleotide sequence: TGTGCCAGCAGTTTAGGTTGGGAGGGAGCTTTCTTT.

DNA for the CDR3: TGCGCCAGCAGCTTGGAGGTCCAATCCTACGAGCAGTACTTC. Translating it yields CASSLEVQSYEQYF. The V call is TRBV5-1, the J call TRBJ2-7; D remains ambiguous. There are 14 residues in the CDR3. Germline V gene sequence: CDR1 SGHRS, CDR2 YFSETQ. V lost 0 bases, J lost 1 base, and 8 bases lay in between.

This clonotype was seen repeatedly, ten times or more. CDR3 sequence reads: CSVGDPPYEQYF. Written as DNA, the CDR3 is TGCAGCGTTGGCGACCCTCCCTACGAGCAGTACTTC. This sequence joins TRBV29-1 and TRBJ2-7; D unresolved. CDR1 is SQVTM, CDR2 ANQGSEA, per germline. The CDR3 is 12 residues long. V was trimmed by 4 bases and J by 2 bases, leaving 9 bases between them.

In its sample, this clonotype was seen a few times. The rearrangement uses TRBV4-3 and TRBJ2-1; 11 positions agree with TRBD2. This CDR3 spans 17 amino acids. Unmatched junction bases numbered 11, after V lost 3 bases and J lost 7 bases. CDR1 and CDR2 (germline): LGHNA, YSLEER. CDR3 nucleotide sequence: TGCGCCAGCAGCCAGACAGTAGCGGGAGGGCCTTGGAATGAGCAGTTCTTC. It specifies CASSQTVAGGPWNEQFF.

This rearrangement joins TRBV7-9 to TRBJ2-2; 15 nucleotides align to TRBD2. Trimming cost V 5 bases and J 7 bases; bases outside gene matches: 8. Germline values: CDR1 SEHNR, CDR2 FQNEAQ (reference sequence). This CDR3 is 17 amino acids long. This CDR3 reads CASSPGLAGGPDGELFF. The CDR3 nucleotides are TGTGCCAGCAGCCCTGGACTAGCGGGAGGGCCGGACGGGGAGCTGTTTTTT.

The V call is TRBV9, the J call TRBJ2-5, with 9 bases that match TRBD1. V shed 0 bases and J 4 bases; nucleotides not matched to a gene: 7. In germline, CDR1 is SGDLS, CDR2 YYNGEE. The CDR3 has 16 residues. The CDR3 loop is CASSVVGQGRGETQYF. For the CDR3, the DNA is TGTGCCAGCAGCGTAGTGGGACAGGGTCGCGGAGAGACCCAGTACTTC.

This clonotype came up many times. This chain's CDR3 is CASKGGDGELFF. CDR3 nucleotide sequence: TGTGCCAGCAAAGGAGGCGACGGGGAGCTGTTTTTT. The gene calls are TRBV12-3 or TRBV12-4 and TRBJ2-2; possibly TRBD2 for D (5 bases). There are 12 residues in the CDR3. V was shortened by 7 bases and J by 7 bases, with 10 bases between the two germline ends.

The rearrangement links TRBV6-1 to TRBJ1-1; D not certain. From germline, CDR1 is MNHNS and CDR2 SASEGT. The CDR3 is 13 amino acids. V gave up 5 bases and J gave up 5 bases, with 12 bases separating them. CDR3 amino acids: CASSLSVFTEAFF. The CDR3 DNA sequence: TGTGCCAGCAGTCTAAGTGTGTTTACTGAAGCTTTCTTT.